The subject of this entry is one TCR beta chain. As yet, its antigen is unknown. The sample is drawn from a study of cytomegalovirus exposure and HLA in healthy donors. Study-wide findings and caveats: The listing of fewer than 200 TCR beta chains classed them as cytomegalovirus-associated. Donor immune exposure was known only as CMV serostatus.

PCR used 60 Vbeta primers and 13 Jbeta primers. Original data processing: Later work found approximately 87 million unique TCR beta chains, with 9.5 million to 11 million shared. The repertoire was sequenced with immunoSEQ multiplex PCR; TCRdb's copy has only in-frame clones and lacks some. The V and J calls and clone size were taken over from that table, and D and trimming were inferred from the DNA. The sample lists roughly 190,000 clones, more than 75% occurring once. V dropped 5 bases and J dropped 2 bases, with 11 bases sitting between them. The CDR3 runs 14 residues. Germline values: CDR1 MNHEY, CDR2 SMNVEV (reference sequence).

The TCR comes from a woman younger than 30 in good health and CMV-seronegative. The sequenced material came from PBMCs. This sequence joins TRBV27 and TRBJ2-3, with a tentative D call TRBD1 (5 bases). CDR3 sequence reads: CASSQGAFTDTQYF. The CDR3 nucleotides read TGTGCCAGCAGTCAAGGGGCCTTCACAGATACGCAGTATTTT.